Listed below are T cell receptor beta chains from one sample, sequenced in a study of PD-1 blockade in classical Hodgkin lymphoma. Only in-frame clones appear in the TCRdb table, and some are missing; sequencing was by immunoSEQ multiplex PCR. The sample gives some 96,000 clones, 75% to 85% of which show up once; around 15% is in the top ten. Sequenced here: peripheral blood mononuclear cells (PBMCs), sampled before the second cycle of nivolumab. Receptors originate from a human donor with classical Hodgkin lymphoma. Both conserved end residues are trimmed from each CDR3. Clone size is stated in some rows and not others, as once, few, many or a class when expanded.

>12|TRBJ2-3|TRBV6-6|-
ASSSGGRGDTQY
>14|TRBJ2-5|TRBV18|-
ASSPGGQGGQETQY
>14|TRBJ2-1|TRBV11-3|-
ASSHLGGNSYNEQF
>15|TRBJ2-2|TRBV30|-
AWIPWAPEDKGGELF
>12|TRBJ2-7|TRBV5-1|-
ASSLAGSSQRQY
>12|TRBJ2-1|TRBV2|-
ASSGLGSYNEQF
>14|TRBJ2-3|TRBV19|-
ASSARRGPGTDTQY
>13|TRBJ1-2|TRBV5-6|few
ASSLLDERGLGYT
>12|TRBJ2-4|TRBV27|-
ASSFGGPKNIQY
>14|TRBJ1-1|TRBV5-6|-
ASSLVGGGLYTEAF
>13|TRBJ2-4|TRBV19|-
ASSIVVVAKNIQY
>16|TRBJ2-7|TRBV19|-
ASSQLDRARVPTYEQY
>13|TRBJ2-1|TRBV5-1|-
ASSLMGGANNEQF
>11|TRBJ2-7|TRBV10-2|-
ASSPTAPYEQY
>13|TRBJ2-1|TRBV30|-
AWTVIAGGFGEQF
>16|TRBJ2-1|TRBV7-3|-
ASSSQRTGPHTYNEQF
>13|TRBJ2-1|TRBV18|-
ASSRGGDSYNEQF
>11|TRBJ2-1|TRBV19|-
ASRDYGDDEQF
>13|TRBJ2-7|TRBV5-1|-
ASSEGLAGAYEQY
>12|TRBJ2-5|TRBV15|-
ATSRDTSGETQY
>15|TRBJ2-7|TRBV7-2|-
ASSITHGTQSSYEQY
>16|TRBJ1-5|TRBV19|once
ASSTKSGTVVSNQPQH
>12|TRBJ2-7|TRBV4-2|-
ASSLGTSGREQY
>12|TRBJ1-2|TRBV2|-
ASREDGDLGGYT
>14|TRBJ1-3|TRBV9|-
ASSVGSGGFGNTIY
>12|TRBJ1-1|TRBV19|-
ASSIQGTDTEAF
>14|TRBJ2-7|TRBV10-3|-
AISEELAGGGSEQY
>11|TRBJ2-3|TRBV15|-
ATSSRKLDTQY
>13|TRBJ2-2|TRBV21-1|-
ASTRGQVNTGELF
>13|TRBJ2-1|TRBV5-8|-
ASSPGQADFRRQF
>11|TRBJ2-5|TRBV10-3|-
AIAGGSGETQY
>12|TRBJ1-1|TRBV19|-
ASSINRGSTEAF
>11|TRBJ2-2|TRBV7-3|once
ASSLIGSGELF
>10|TRBJ1-5|TRBV28|few
ASSSGGQPQH
>13|TRBJ2-2|TRBV30|-
AWRHRTGNTGELF
>14|TRBJ1-2|TRBV5-6|-
ASSFRDRGYTYGYT
>15|TRBJ2-3|TRBV5-4|-
ASSLGGSGSLIDTQY
>13|TRBJ1-1|TRBV5-1|-
ASRFLLGGNTEAF
>11|TRBJ2-2|TRBV11-2|-
ASSPAGGGELF
>12|TRBJ2-7|TRBV7-2|-
ASSPVRVDYEQY
>12|TRBJ1-1|TRBV2|-
ASSESRVNTEAF
>12|TRBJ2-3|TRBV5-1|-
ASSPSGGSDTQY
>13|TRBJ1-2|TRBV10-2|-
ASSPTRAGGYGYT